The source of this T cell receptor beta chain is a study of molecular identifiers for immune sequencing clone quantification. Findings of the study overall: In a background of 900,000 to 1,000,000 naive cells, spiked Jurkat TCR RNA from one cell was reportedly detectable. Identical TCR molecules that share a barcode could lead to an underestimation of highly expanded clone sizes.

Previously described methods and listed TCR primers were employed for the bulk TCR libraries. TCRdb redid the calling of the PCR reads with MiXCR, one entry per CDR3 protein. The data show approximately 630,000 distinct CDR3 sequences, 25% seen once. Worth noting for this clonotype: The antigen remains unidentified. A read error may explain this, as a much larger clone is one base away.

CD8+CD4-CCR7+CD45RA+ sorting gave the naive CD8 T cells. The sequence derives from a human donor in good health. Some libraries in this study had Jurkat cell RNA spiked in. The sequenced material came from naive CD8+ T cells from blood, with Jurkat cell RNA spiked in. Subset in this sample: FACS-sorted CD8+CD4-CCR7+CD45RA+ naive T cells.

CDR3 sequence reads: CASSGTMKNIQYF. The DNA for the CDR3 is TGTGCCAGCAGCGGGACTATGAAAAACATTCAGTACTTC. The V gene is TRBV5-5, the J gene TRBJ2-4; 7 bases match TRBD2. This CDR3 is built from 13 residues. CDR1 is SGHKS and CDR2 is YYEKEE in the germline V gene (reference sequence). Trimming cost V 4 bases and J 4 bases; bases outside gene matches: 2.